The T cell receptor (beta chain) described here comes from a study of radiation and T cells in renal cell carcinoma. V lost 0 bases and J 7 bases, leaving 7 bases between the germline ends. This CDR3 has 13 residues. Germline values: CDR1 SEHNR, CDR2 FQNEAQ (reference sequence). TCRdb's copy holds only in-frame clones and misses some; the assay was immunoSEQ multiplex PCR. The repertoire consists of 150,000 to 200,000 clones, with about 88% occurring once and the leading ten covering 11%. This clone was found once. As to time point: blood 4 weeks post-SBRT, at nephrectomy. The sample's treatment: 15 Gy SBRT to primary tumor, nephrectomy 4 weeks later.

The material sequenced was blood, taken from a patient whose treatment included radiotherapy and nephrectomy. The receptor comes from a woman in her forties or fifties with renal cell carcinoma. The chain links TRBV7-9 to TRBJ1-5; D possibly corresponds to TRBD1 (6 bases). The CDR3 nucleotides are TGTGCCAGCAGCTTAGCTGGGGGCCAGCCCCAGCATTTT. As protein: CASSLAGGQPQHF.